This is a list of T cell receptor beta chains from one sample in a study of blood T cell repertoires in COVID-19. Here immunoSEQ multiplex PCR was the method, and the copy in TCRdb shows in-frame clones only, minus some. This table holds hundreds of thousands of clones, approximately 82% found once. Sample: peripheral blood. The receptors originated from a woman of 80 years or more with acute or convalescent COVID-19. Each CDR3 is given with its conserved first and last residue. A D gene is named only where the DNA matches it firmly. Rows give clone size only sometimes, using once, few, many, or a class for an expanded clone.

J gene	D gene	V gene	clone size	CDR3 protein	CDR3 DNA
TRBJ2-3	.	TRBV25-1	.	CASSESGYSTDTQYF	TGTGCCAGCAGTGAATCAGGGTACTCGACAGATACGCAGTATTTT
TRBJ2-2	TRBD2	TRBV20-1	.	CSASGSGSRTGELFF	TGCAGTGCTAGTGGTAGCGGGAGTAGGACCGGGGAGCTGTTTTTT
TRBJ2-1	.	TRBV6-2/TRBV6-3	.	CASSYRIRGEQFF	TGTGCCAGCAGTTACCGTATCCGGGGTGAGCAGTTCTTC
TRBJ2-3	TRBD2	TRBV10-3	.	CAISAGVGTDTQYF	TGTGCCATATCTGCGGGAGTAGGCACAGATACGCAGTATTTT
TRBJ2-3	TRBD1	TRBV5-1	.	CASRDNRGDTQYF	TGCGCCAGCAGGGACAACAGGGGAGATACGCAGTATTTT
TRBJ1-5	.	TRBV28	.	CASSLPDRIYSNQPQHF	TGTGCCAGCAGTTTACCCGACAGGATTTATAGCAATCAGCCCCAGCATTTT
TRBJ1-2	.	TRBV19	.	CASKTDNYGYTF	TGTGCCAGTAAAACAGACAACTATGGCTACACCTTC
TRBJ1-1	.	TRBV5-1	.	CASSLGTGNTEAFF	TGCGCCAGCAGCTTGGGTACGGGAAACACTGAAGCTTTCTTT
TRBJ2-5	.	TRBV6-2/TRBV6-3	.	CASSLTGGPGETQYF	TGTGCCAGCAGCCTAACCGGAGGGCCGGGTGAGACCCAGTACTTC
TRBJ1-2	TRBD1	TRBV3-1/TRBV3-2	.	CASSQDLRDSGGYTF	TGTGCCAGCAGCCAAGATCTTCGGGACAGCGGAGGCTACACCTTC
TRBJ2-1	.	TRBV28	few	CASRGRLARDNEQFF	TGTGCCAGCAGGGGGAGGCTAGCGAGGGACAATGAGCAGTTCTTC
TRBJ1-2	.	TRBV15	once	CATSRDLGGYGYTF	TGTGCCACCAGCAGAGATCTGGGAGGCTATGGCTACACCTTC
TRBJ2-1	TRBD2	TRBV7-2	.	CASSLLGLVDNEQFF	TGTGCCAGCAGCTTATTGGGACTAGTGGACAATGAGCAGTTCTTC
TRBJ2-1	TRBD2	TRBV5-1	few	CASSSGTSGTYEQFF	TGCGCCAGCAGCTCCGGGACTAGCGGGACGTATGAGCAGTTCTTC
TRBJ1-5	.	TRBV19	.	CASSTDRDSYQPQHF	TGTGCCAGTAGTACCGACCGGGACTCCTATCAGCCCCAGCATTTT
TRBJ1-1	.	TRBV4-1	.	CASSQDEWGGEAFF	TGCGCCAGCAGCCAAGATGAGTGGGGGGGTGAAGCTTTCTTT
TRBJ1-2	.	TRBV2	.	CATGSHWGGYGYTF	TGTGCCACCGGGAGTCACTGGGGGGGTTATGGCTACACCTTC
TRBJ1-1	.	TRBV25-1	.	CASSRRGTEAFF	TGTGCCAGCAGTCGCAGGGGCACTGAAGCTTTCTTT
TRBJ1-1	.	TRBV3-1/TRBV3-2	.	CASSLLTVDMNTEAFF	TGTGCCAGCAGCCTTCTGACAGTCGACATGAACACTGAAGCTTTCTTT
TRBJ2-7	.	TRBV6-2/TRBV6-3	.	CASSYREQGAYEQYF	TGTGCCAGCAGTTACCGCGAGCAGGGTGCCTACGAGCAGTACTTC
TRBJ2-1	.	TRBV18	once	CASSPQPGYREAPAYNEQFF	TGTGCCAGCTCACCACAGCCCGGGTACCGGGAAGCGCCCGCCTACAATGAGCAGTTCTTC
TRBJ2-7	TRBD2	TRBV11-1	.	CASNPLAGGSYEQYF	TGTGCCAGCAACCCACTAGCGGGGGGATCCTACGAGCAGTACTTC
TRBJ2-5	TRBD2	TRBV6-2/TRBV6-3	.	CASSYRGTSQETQYF	TGTGCCAGCAGTTACCGCGGGACTAGCCAAGAGACCCAGTACTTC
TRBJ1-1	.	TRBV27	.	CASSHRENTEAFF	TGTGCCAGCAGTCACAGGGAGAACACTGAAGCTTTCTTT
TRBJ2-1	.	TRBV9	.	CASSVAPVMDNEQFF	TGTGCCAGCAGCGTAGCCCCAGTTATGGACAATGAGCAGTTCTTC
TRBJ2-1	TRBD1	TRBV24-1	once	CATSDWTGSSNEQFF	TGTGCCACCAGTGATTGGACAGGATCGTCTAATGAGCAGTTCTTC
TRBJ2-1	TRBD2	TRBV7-2	once	CASSTTPGLVFQFF	TGTGCCAGCAGCACAACCCCGGGACTAGTATTCCAGTTCTTC
TRBJ1-4	TRBD1	TRBV15	.	CATSKAPGQTNEKLFF	TGTGCCACCAGCAAAGCCCCGGGACAGACTAATGAAAAACTGTTTTTT
TRBJ2-1	.	TRBV20-1	once	CSARGQYEQFF	TGCAGTGCTAGGGGCCAGTATGAGCAGTTCTTC
TRBJ1-4	.	TRBV5-4	.	CASSLNNNEKLFF	TGTGCCAGCAGCTTGAACAATAATGAAAAACTGTTTTTT
TRBJ2-7	TRBD1	TRBV6-2/TRBV6-3	.	CASSDAGTDHYEQYF	TGTGCCAGCAGCGACGCCGGGACAGACCACTACGAGCAGTACTTC
TRBJ2-6	.	TRBV7-2	.	CASSLRVPLSGANVLTF	TGTGCCAGCAGCTTACGGGTTCCGCTCTCTGGGGCCAACGTCCTGACTTTC
TRBJ1-6	TRBD1	TRBV5-1	.	CASSPDPGQNSPLHF	TGCGCCAGCAGCCCGGACCCGGGACAGAATTCACCCCTCCACTTT
TRBJ1-2	.	TRBV6-1	.	CASSTGQSYGYTF	TGTGCCAGCAGCACAGGGCAAAGCTATGGCTACACCTTC
TRBJ1-4	.	TRBV28	.	CASSFGKRGEKLFF	TGTGCCAGCAGTTTCGGAAAGAGAGGGGAAAAACTGTTTTTT
TRBJ2-2	.	TRBV27	.	CASSYHHAAANTGELFF	TGTGCCAGCAGCTATCACCACGCGGCCGCGAACACCGGGGAGCTGTTTTTT
TRBJ2-5	.	TRBV18	.	CASSHSGLKETQYF	TGTGCCAGCTCCCATAGCGGACTCAAAGAGACCCAGTACTTC
TRBJ1-4	.	TRBV7-6	.	CASRAGLNEKLFF	TGTGCCAGCAGGGCAGGCTTGAATGAAAAACTGTTTTTT
TRBJ1-1	TRBD1	TRBV5-4	.	CASSLSGDRPEAFF	TGTGCCAGCAGCTTGAGCGGGGACAGGCCTGAAGCTTTCTTT
TRBJ1-6	.	TRBV6-6	.	CASSYEGENSPLHF	TGTGCCAGCAGTTATGAAGGGGAAAATTCACCCCTCCACTTT
TRBJ2-3	.	TRBV2	.	CASSGHDTDTQYF	TGTGCCAGCAGTGGACACGACACAGATACGCAGTATTTT
TRBJ2-3	.	TRBV10-3	few	CAISEPRGADTQYF	TGTGCCATCAGTGAGCCCAGGGGCGCAGATACGCAGTATTTT
TRBJ1-5	TRBD1	TRBV28	.	CASSGSQGVNQPQHF	TGTGCCAGCAGTGGTAGTCAGGGGGTCAATCAGCCCCAGCATTTT
TRBJ1-6	.	TRBV7-9	.	CASNRRGARNSPLHF	TGTGCCAGCAACCGCCGGGGGGCAAGGAATTCACCCCTCCACTTT
TRBJ1-5	.	TRBV19	.	CASSMTATNLQPQHF	TGTGCCAGTAGTATGACGGCGACTAACCTTCAGCCCCAGCATTTT
TRBJ2-1	.	TRBV11-3	.	CASSPRSQGGTAEQFF	TGTGCCAGCAGCCCCCGGTCCCAGGGAGGAACTGCTGAGCAGTTCTTC
TRBJ1-1	TRBD1	TRBV5-1	.	CASSPRTGGDTEAFF	TGCGCCAGCAGCCCCAGGACAGGGGGGGACACTGAAGCTTTCTTT
TRBJ2-2	TRBD1	TRBV19	few	CASSSIGTGASTGELFF	TGTGCCAGTAGTTCGATAGGGACAGGGGCCTCCACCGGGGAGCTGTTTTTT
TRBJ1-5	.	TRBV23-1	.	CASSRQAGPGNQPQHF	TGCGCCAGCAGTCGTCAGGCAGGGCCGGGCAATCAGCCCCAGCATTTT
TRBJ1-1	TRBD1	TRBV13	once	CASSLGRDRVTEAFF	TGTGCCAGCAGCTTAGGGCGGGACAGGGTGACTGAAGCTTTCTTT
TRBJ1-2	TRBD1	TRBV6-1	.	CASSDRGTGVYGYTF	TGTGCCAGCAGTGACCGCGGGACAGGTGTCTATGGCTACACCTTC
TRBJ1-5	TRBD1	TRBV30	.	CAWDRGLNQPQHF	TGTGCCTGGGACAGGGGATTGAATCAGCCCCAGCATTTT
TRBJ2-1	.	TRBV6-2/TRBV6-3	.	CASSRTGSSYNEQFF	TGTGCCAGCAGTCGGACGGGGAGCTCCTACAATGAGCAGTTCTTC
TRBJ2-1	.	TRBV7-9	.	CASSPLGSSSYNEQFF	TGTGCCAGCAGTCCCCTAGGCTCGAGCTCCTACAATGAGCAGTTCTTC